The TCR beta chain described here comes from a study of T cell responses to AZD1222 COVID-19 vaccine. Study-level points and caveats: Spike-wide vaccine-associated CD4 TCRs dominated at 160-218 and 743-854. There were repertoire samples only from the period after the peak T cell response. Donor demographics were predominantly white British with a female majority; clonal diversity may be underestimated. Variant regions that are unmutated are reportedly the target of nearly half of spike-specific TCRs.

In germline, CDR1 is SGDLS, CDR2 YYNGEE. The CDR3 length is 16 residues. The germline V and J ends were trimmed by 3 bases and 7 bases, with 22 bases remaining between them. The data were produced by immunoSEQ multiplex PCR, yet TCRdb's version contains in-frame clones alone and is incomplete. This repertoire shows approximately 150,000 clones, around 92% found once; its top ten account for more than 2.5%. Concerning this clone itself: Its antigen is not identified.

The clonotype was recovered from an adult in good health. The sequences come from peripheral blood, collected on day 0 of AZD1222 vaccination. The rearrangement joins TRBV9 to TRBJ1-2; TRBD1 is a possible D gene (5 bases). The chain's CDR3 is CASSAEGVRFVGGYTF. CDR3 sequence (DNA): TGTGCCAGCAGCGCAGAAGGGGTTCGGTTTGTTGGTGGCTACACCTTC.